One and the same sample provided the 23 T cell receptor beta chains below, sequenced in a study of T cell therapy after organ transplantation. Repertoires were generated with immunoSEQ multiplex PCR, while TCRdb's copy carries only in-frame clones and drops some. The sample records 17,000 or so clones, roughly 85% being singletons. No antigens are known for them. Sample time point: 20-29 weeks after completion of therapy. This material consisted of CD8+ T cells from blood, taken after autologous CMV-specific T cell therapy. The receptor set was obtained from a human patient who had received a solid organ transplant and had CMV disease. Some T cells may be transferred from the graft donor.

This chain uses TRBV6-1 with TRBJ2-6; D may be TRBD1 (6 bases). Between the trimmed V and J ends, which lost 6 bases and 0 bases, there was a span of 9 bases. Germline CDR1 and CDR2: MNHNS and SASEGT. CDR3 size: 15 residues. The DNA for the CDR3 is TGTGCCAGCAGCCTAGGGGGCTCTGGGGCCAACGTCCTGACTTTC. It is translated as CASSLGGSGANVLTF.

The V call is TRBV20-1, the J call TRBJ2-7; D unresolved. The ends were cut back, 0 bases at V and 4 bases at J, with 4 bases in the middle. Per germline, CDR1 DFQATT and CDR2 SNEGSKA (reference sequence). The CDR3 loop spans 11 amino acids. The CDR3 DNA is TGCAGTGCTAGAGATCCGTACGAGCAGTACTTC. It encodes CSARDPYEQYF.

The chain links TRBV7-9 to TRBJ1-1, with D tentatively TRBD1 (5 bases). The CDR3 runs 13 residues. V was clipped by 5 bases and J by 6 bases, with 13 bases between them. Per germline, CDR1 SEHNR and CDR2 FQNEAQ (reference sequence). The CDR3 region has the DNA TGTGCCAGCAGCGCCCCCGGGGGAGCTGAAGCTTTCTTT. Translating gives CASSAPGGAEAFF.

The V call is TRBV29-1, the J call TRBJ1-1; D uncertain. This CDR3 comprises 12 residues. Germline CDR1 reads SQVTM; CDR2 reads ANQGSEA. The V end lost 6 bases, the J end lost 3 bases, and 11 bases lay between the germline ends. The CDR3 DNA reads TGCAGCGTGGGCACAATGGACACTGAAGCTTTCTTT. Translation gives CSVGTMDTEAFF.

The chain links TRBV25-1 to TRBJ2-3, with 12 bases lining up with TRBD1. The CDR3 consists of 15 residues. Germline trimming cut 6 bases from V and 3 bases from J; bases unmatched to any gene: 4. Looked up from germline, CDR1 is MGHDK and CDR2 is SYGVNS. CDR3 DNA: TGTGCCAGCAGCGCGGGACAGGGGGCAACAGATACGCAGTATTTT. Translation: CASSAGQGATDTQYF.

The chain joins TRBV6-5 to TRBJ1-5, with a weak D call TRBD1 (5 bases). Germline lookup yields CDR1 MNHEY and CDR2 SVGAGI. The CDR3 length is 15 residues. Trimming shortened V by 6 bases and J by 1 base, and 13 bases separated the two germline ends. DNA of the CDR3: TGTGCCAGCAGCCCCGCCGGGGGGAGCAATCAGCCCCAGCATTTT. Its translation: CASSPAGGSNQPQHF.

The chain joins TRBV27 to TRBJ2-1; D tentatively fits TRBD1 or TRBD2 (6 bases each). The CDR3 is 14 residues long. Germline CDR1 reads MNHEY; CDR2 reads SMNVEV (reference sequence). Trimming took off 4 bases at V and 10 bases at J, with 17 bases between the two ends. CDR3 bases: TGTGCCAGCAGTTGGGGGGCGGGCGTGGGGGAGCAGTTCTTC. Amino acid sequence: CASSWGAGVGEQFF.

V is TRBV6-5 and J is TRBJ2-7, with D unclear. Germline-derived CDR1 and CDR2 are MNHEY and SVGAGI. V gave up 0 bases and J gave up 0 bases, with 12 bases separating them. The CDR3 is 16 residues long. The CDR3 protein is CASSYSVAVSSYEQYF. Written as DNA, the CDR3 is TGTGCCAGCAGTTACTCGGTGGCTGTTAGCTCCTACGAGCAGTACTTC.

The J gene is TRBJ2-2, the V gene TRBV7-3; D is unresolved. V was cut by 2 bases and J by 7 bases, with 8 bases left in between. The CDR3 covers 13 residues. The germline V gene has CDR1 SGHTA and CDR2 FQGTGA. The CDR3 loop reads CASSLSSRGELFF. CDR3 nucleotide sequence: TGTGCCAGCAGCTTATCCAGCCGCGGGGAGCTGTTTTTT.

The sample holds one count of this clone. The chain recombines TRBV6-1 with TRBJ2-7; D is perhaps TRBD2 (5 bases). Germline CDR1 reads MNHNS; CDR2 reads SASEGT. Trimming took off 0 bases at V and 2 bases at J, with 8 bases between the two ends. The CDR3 is 14 amino acids. DNA of the CDR3: TGTGCCAGCAGTGAAGCGCCGGGGACCTACGAGCAGTACTTC. Translation: CASSEAPGTYEQYF.

The chain recombines TRBV11-2 with TRBJ1-2; D is ambiguous. Germline V gene data show CDR1 as SGHAT and CDR2 as FQNNGV. This CDR3 is built from 11 residues. V was pared by 5 bases and J by 14 bases, with 15 bases between. This chain's CDR3 is CASSPVGSSTF. CDR3 DNA sequence: TGTGCCAGCAGCCCCGTCGGCTCTTCAACCTTC.

The V call is TRBV6-5, the J call TRBJ2-3; 9 bases match TRBD2. V lost 0 bases and J lost 2; bases outside the gene matches: 3. This CDR3 spans 16 amino acids. From germline, CDR1 is MNHEY and CDR2 SVGAGI. The CDR3 reads CASSYSLAGPTDTQYF. The CDR3 DNA reads as TGTGCCAGCAGTTACTCCCTAGCGGGGCCCACAGATACGCAGTATTTT.

The chain recombines TRBV7-8 with TRBJ1-3, with D tentatively TRBD1 (6 bases). CDR3 length: 15 residues. Per germline, CDR1 SGHVS and CDR2 FQNEAQ. V was clipped by 5 bases and J by 2 bases, with 13 bases between them. This CDR3 is CASSLMDSTGNTIYF. CDR3 bases: TGTGCCAGCAGCCTCATGGACAGCACTGGAAACACCATATATTTT.

The chain is built from TRBV11-2 and TRBJ1-2; tentatively, D is TRBD1 (6 bases). The CDR3 sequence is 14 residues long. From germline, CDR1 is SGHAT and CDR2 FQNNGV. V was cut by 7 bases and J by 0 bases, with 12 bases left in between. The DNA of the CDR3 is TGTGCCAGCACTTTGGGGGGGCCTAACTATGGCTACACCTTC. Its translation is CASTLGGPNYGYTF.

The chain is built from TRBV4-3 and TRBJ1-1, with a possible D match to TRBD1 (6 bases). The CDR3 covers 17 residues. The V end lost 2 bases, the J end lost 0 bases, and 16 bases lay between the germline ends. In germline, CDR1 is LGHNA, CDR2 YSLEER. CDR3 DNA sequence: TGCGCCAGCAGCCAACGTTGGGCAGGGGATATGAACACTGAAGCTTTCTTT. Amino acid sequence: CASSQRWAGDMNTEAFF.

The chain joins TRBV5-8 to TRBJ1-1; 9 nucleotides line up with TRBD1. Germline V gene data show CDR1 as SGHTS and CDR2 as YDEGEE. This CDR3 is built from 15 residues. V was pared by 4 bases and J by 5 bases, with 9 bases of the junction left unmatched. The DNA for the CDR3 is TGTGCCAGCAGCACAGGAACGACAGGGGGAACTGAAGCTTTCTTT. Its translation is CASSTGTTGGTEAFF.

V usage is TRBV30 and J usage is TRBJ2-2; possibly TRBD1 for D (5 bases). V lost 2 bases and J lost 6, with 7 bases in between. This CDR3 contains 12 residues. Germline assignment: CDR1 GTSNPN and CDR2 SVGIG (reference sequence). In nucleotides, the CDR3 is TGTGCCTGGAGTTTAGGGGCCGGGGAGCTGTTTTTT. This sequence encodes CAWSLGAGELFF.

CDR3 sequence: CASVFGDNEQFF. CDR3 coding DNA: TGTGCCAGCGTGTTCGGGGACAATGAGCAGTTCTTC. V gene TRBV6-6 combines with J gene TRBJ2-1; TRBD2 is a possible D gene (5 bases). Germline CDR1 is MNHNY and CDR2 is SVGAGI (reference sequence). Trimming removed 8 bases from V and 5 bases from J, with 10 bases in between. This CDR3 is 12 amino acids long.

The chain links TRBV5-1 to TRBJ2-1; D is possibly TRBD2 (5 bases). Trimming stripped 2 bases from V and 0 bases from J, with 12 bases between. This CDR3 spans 16 amino acids. In germline, CDR1 is SGHRS, CDR2 YFSETQ. The CDR3 here is CASSLERIRSYNEQFF. The CDR3 region has the DNA TGCGCCAGCAGCTTAGAGCGGATCCGCTCCTACAATGAGCAGTTCTTC. The entire variable domain, with the rest obtained from reference TRBV5-1 and TRBJ2-1, is as follows: KAGVTQTPRYLIKTRGQQVTLSCSPISGHRSVSWYQQTPGQGLQFLFEYFSETQRNKGNFPGRFSGRQFSNSRSEMNVSTLELGDSALYLCASSLERIRSYNEQFFGPGTRLTVL.

V usage is TRBV30 and J usage is TRBJ1-1; 9 bases match TRBD1. The CDR3 sequence is 17 residues long. The germline V gene has CDR1 GTSNPN and CDR2 SVGIG (reference sequence). V shed 7 bases, J shed 4 bases, and the junction held 19 bases outside the gene matches. CDR3 protein: CAFTSPGTGTIGTEAFF. The CDR3 DNA reads TGTGCCTTTACTTCCCCCGGGACAGGGACCATTGGCACTGAAGCTTTCTTT.

This clone was seen only once. The chain joins TRBV5-6 to TRBJ1-4; D remains ambiguous. Per the germline V gene, CDR1 is SGHDT and CDR2 is YYEEEE. V was pared by 6 bases and J by 8 bases, with 14 bases between. This CDR3 comprises 13 residues. The DNA for the CDR3 is TGTGCCAGCACCCATTGGTTGGGGGAAAAACTGTTTTTT. It codes for CASTHWLGEKLFF.

The chain employs TRBV18 and TRBJ1-2; D not certain. Germline V gives CDR1 KGHSH, CDR2 LQKENI. CDR3 length equals 15 residues. The germline V and J ends were trimmed by 3 bases and 6 bases, with 17 bases remaining between them. The chain's CDR3 is CASSPSFLNWDGYTF. The CDR3 nucleotides read TGTGCCAGCTCACCGTCTTTCTTAAATTGGGATGGCTACACCTTC.

This sequence joins TRBV13 and TRBJ2-3; weak D call: TRBD2 (6 bases). The CDR3 consists of 14 residues. V lost 1 base and J 5 bases, leaving 10 bases between the germline ends. Germline V gene sequence: CDR1 PRHDT, CDR2 FYEKMQ (reference sequence). Written as DNA, the CDR3 is TGTGCCAGCAGCTTAGAAGGCGGGATAGATACGCAGTATTTT. This sequence encodes CASSLEGGIDTQYF.